Listed below are T cell receptor beta chains from one sample, sequenced in a study of blood T cells in healthy people across ages. Using its own MiXCR run on the 5' RACE reads, TCRdb lists one record per CDR3 protein. This table has roughly 500,000 distinct CDR3 sequences, nearly 25% appearing once. The same data also went into a second study, on T cells of mothers and their children.

The sample was blood. These receptors all come from a boy younger than 18 in good health. Both conserved end residues are trimmed from each CDR3.

v_call: TRBV4-3; cdr3_aa: ASSQGRAKETQY
v_call: TRBV28; cdr3_aa: ASSLGSGRATTYEQY
v_call: TRBV5-1; cdr3_aa: ASSEIDSRGINYEQY
v_call: TRBV3-1; cdr3_aa: ASSQVGVHVLT
v_call: TRBV12-3/TRBV12-4; cdr3_aa: ASSPGQIQQF
v_call: TRBV30; cdr3_aa: AWISRGTFPLKTQY
v_call: TRBV7-9; cdr3_aa: ASGSTGFEKLF
v_call: TRBV7-9; cdr3_aa: ASSFRQGAGGGYT
v_call: TRBV3-1; cdr3_aa: ASSPTDGGNSPLH
v_call: TRBV7-9; cdr3_aa: ASSLGTGPRGNQPQH
v_call: TRBV7-2; cdr3_aa: ASSLPLAGAETQY
v_call: TRBV20-1; cdr3_aa: SASKGSTDTQY
v_call: TRBV20-1; cdr3_aa: SARTSGHYNEQF
v_call: TRBV28; cdr3_aa: ASRPKGGTGGERNYGYT
v_call: TRBV28; cdr3_aa: ASSILRTEYEQY
v_call: TRBV21-1; cdr3_aa: ASIFEQY
v_call: TRBV9; cdr3_aa: ASSTGIYTEAF
v_call: TRBV5-1; cdr3_aa: ASSWGQTYNEQF
v_call: TRBV28; cdr3_aa: ASGGDRDEETQY
v_call: TRBV20-1; cdr3_aa: SARRPPGQGFGEQF
v_call: TRBV5-1; cdr3_aa: ASGPLRAGDYEQY
v_call: TRBV2; cdr3_aa: ASTTERYNEQF
v_call: TRBV5-6; cdr3_aa: ASSQTPGSPVYEQY
v_call: TRBV4-2; cdr3_aa: ASSQDAGGGYEQY
v_call: TRBV20-1; cdr3_aa: SASRGKAVGNTIY
v_call: TRBV28; cdr3_aa: ASSLSRTGTSYPNYGYT
v_call: TRBV6-2/TRBV6-3; cdr3_aa: ASSALGQGGQPQH
v_call: TRBV20-1; cdr3_aa: SARDPREAF
v_call: TRBV28; cdr3_aa: ASSITGVRETQY
v_call: TRBV11-2; cdr3_aa: ASSLPTSGGRTDTQY
v_call: TRBV7-9; cdr3_aa: ASSLNLREYNEQF